This T cell receptor beta chain derives from a study of identical twins. In TCRdb, the 5' RACE reads were re-called with MiXCR into one record per CDR3 protein. The data contain about 700,000 distinct CDR3 sequences, around 8.3% of them singletons. V lost 6 bases and J lost 4; bases outside the gene matches: 6. Per germline, CDR1 MDHEN and CDR2 SYDVKM. The CDR3 has 14 amino acids. This same sample was also part of a study on yellow fever vaccine responses in identical twins.

The sequencing input was PBMCs. The sequence derives from a woman between 18 and 29 years old in good health. The gene calls are TRBV28 and TRBJ2-3, with TRBD1 identical over 8 bases. The CDR3: CASRLDRGPDTQYF. In DNA, the CDR3 is TGTGCCAGCAGGCTTGACAGGGGTCCAGATACGCAGTATTTT.